The clone carrying this T cell receptor (beta chain) was seen more than once but under ten times. The antigen is undetermined. The data derive from a study of cytomegalovirus exposure and HLA in healthy donors. J lost 0 bases, V lost 10 bases, and 2 bases had no gene match. Germline V gives CDR1 SEHNR, CDR2 FQNEAQ (reference sequence). The CDR3 runs 13 residues. Study-wide results and limits: Earlier analysis yielded a pattern in which most TCR beta V segments were productive about 87% or about 30% of the time. In a later analysis, TCR beta V- and J-gene trimming was associated with a missense DCLRE1C variant.

Amplification used 60 Vbeta primers and 13 Jbeta primers. The repertoire was sequenced with immunoSEQ multiplex PCR; TCRdb's copy has only in-frame clones and lacks some. The profile shows 90,000 to 95,000 clones, roughly 78% of them singletons. The chain recombines TRBV7-9 with TRBJ2-7; 11 nucleotides align to TRBD2. The sequence was obtained from a male donor in good health and CMV-seropositive. Input material: PBMCs. CDR3 in DNA: TGTGCCACGACTAGCGGGGTCTCCTACGAGCAGTACTTC. It translates to CATTSGVSYEQYF.